These 32 T cell receptor beta chains originate from one sample sequenced in a study of T cell responses to AZD1222 COVID-19 vaccine (dated by TCRdb to the early 2020s). Taken with the paper, the label for time point translates to: about 28 days (+/-7) after the second vaccine dose. Libraries were prepared through the immunoSEQ multiplex PCR assay. Drawn from immuneACCESS, this table holds only the in-frame rearrangements with V and J called that TCRdb kept. Clones are partly lost; checked studies trace under half to an unresolved V gene and leave the rest unexplained. The sample records about 140,000 clones, 85% to 95% of which are singletons. The ten largest account for 3.6% of the sample. Sequences were derived from peripheral blood, sampled 28 days after the second AZD1222 dose. These receptors came from an adult who received the AZD1222 COVID-19 vaccine.

The chain uses TRBV2 and TRBJ1-3; the D is unclear. CDR1 and CDR2 from the germline V gene are SNHLY and FYNNEI. This CDR3 region has 14 residues. Deletions cut 7 bases from V and 1 base from J, with 11 bases between. CDR3 sequence: CASNAVGSGNTIYF. The CDR3 bases are TGTGCCAGCAACGCCGTAGGGTCTGGAAACACCATATATTTT.

This sequence joins TRBV5-6 and TRBJ2-1; D is uncertain. The CDR3 runs 12 residues. Trimming shortened V by 0 bases and J by 10 bases, and 8 bases separated the two germline ends. In germline, CDR1 is SGHDT, CDR2 YYEEEE. For the CDR3, the DNA is TGTGCCAGCAGCTTGGGGGCTCTCGAGCAGTTCTTC. The encoded protein is CASSLGALEQFF.

V is TRBV30 and J is TRBJ2-7, with D perhaps TRBD1 or TRBD2 (5 bases each). Trimming took 0 bases from V and 6 from J, leaving 12 bases between them. The CDR3 runs 13 residues. Looked up from germline, CDR1 is GTSNPN and CDR2 is SVGIG (reference sequence). This CDR3 reads CAWSVGSGTEQYF. In nucleotides, the CDR3 is TGTGCCTGGAGTGTAGGATCCGGGACCGAGCAGTACTTC.

The rearrangement joins TRBV7-8 to TRBJ2-2, with D possibly TRBD1 on 7 matching bases. The CDR3 length is 15 residues. The germline gives CDR1 SGHVS, CDR2 FQNEAQ. Trimming removed 5 bases from V and 6 bases from J, with 16 bases in between. CDR3 sequence reads: CASSPRDSVAGELFF. CDR3 coding DNA: TGTGCCAGCAGCCCGCGGGACAGCGTGGCCGGGGAGCTGTTTTTT.

The chain links TRBV2 to TRBJ2-7, with D tentatively TRBD1 (5 bases). Germline V gene data show CDR1 as SNHLY and CDR2 as FYNNEI. The V and J ends lost 8 bases and 3 bases respectively, with 8 bases between them. The CDR3 has 11 residues. The CDR3 loop reads CASGDSYEQYF. The DNA for the CDR3 is TGTGCCAGCGGAGACAGCTACGAGCAGTACTTC.

The chain joins TRBV6-5 to TRBJ2-5; weak D call: TRBD1 (5 bases). V was pared by 7 bases and J by 2 bases, with 11 bases between. CDR1 is MNHEY, CDR2 SVGAGI, per germline. CDR3 length: 13 amino acids. In DNA, the CDR3 is TGTGCCAGCACCTGGGCAGGGCAAGAGACCCAGTACTTC. Protein sequence: CASTWAGQETQYF.

The chain has TRBV27 and TRBJ1-2; the D is unclear. The CDR3 spans 14 residues. Between the trimmed V and J ends, which lost 6 bases and 3 bases, there was a span of 14 bases. In germline, CDR1 is MNHEY, CDR2 SMNVEV (reference sequence). CDR3 loop: CASSRSDGYYGYTF. The CDR3 DNA is TGTGCCAGCAGCCGCTCCGACGGGTACTATGGCTACACCTTC.

This sequence joins TRBV19 and TRBJ2-3, with TRBD2 matching over 10 bases. J was trimmed by 4 bases and V by 6 bases; bases with no gene match: 7. The CDR3 contains 15 residues. Germline loops: CDR1 LNHDA, CDR2 SQIVND (reference sequence). The CDR3 DNA reads TGTGCCAGTAGGTGGAAAGCGGGAGGGCCAGATACGCAGTATTTT. Protein product: CASRWKAGGPDTQYF.

This rearrangement joins TRBV10-3 to TRBJ1-1, with D perhaps TRBD1 (6 bases). The CDR3 runs to 15 residues. Germline V CDR1 and CDR2: ENHRY, SYGVKD. V gave up 6 bases and J gave up 6 bases, with 20 bases separating them. In nucleotides, the CDR3 is TGTGCCATCAGAAACCGCTCCTCAGGGGATCCTGAAGCTTTCTTT. It specifies CAIRNRSSGDPEAFF.

This clone showed up just a few times. The rearrangement uses TRBV5-4 and TRBJ2-7, with TRBD2 matching 11 bases. Germline V gene data show CDR1 as SGHNT and CDR2 as YYREEE (reference sequence). The CDR3 runs 16 residues. Trimming at V came to 4 bases and at J to 2 bases, leaving 8 bases not matched to a gene. As DNA, the CDR3 is TGTGCCAGCAGCCAGCGACTAGCGGGAAATACCTACGAGCAGTACTTC. This encodes CASSQRLAGNTYEQYF.

The chain carries TRBV6-5 and TRBJ2-2, with D unclear. CDR1 MNHEY and CDR2 SVGAGI come from the germline V gene. The CDR3 runs 12 residues. The germline V and J ends were trimmed by 11 bases and 9 bases, with 16 bases remaining between them. This CDR3 reads CAGKAGDRELFF. CDR3 in DNA: TGTGCCGGGAAGGCTGGAGATCGGGAGCTGTTTTTT.

The chain is built from TRBV7-6 and TRBJ1-1; D unresolved. The CDR3 runs 15 residues. Germline V CDR1 and CDR2: SGHVS, FNYEAQ. V was shortened by 1 base and J by 4 bases, with 13 bases between the two germline ends. CDR3 amino acids: CASSLVGQRGTEAFF. For the CDR3, the DNA is TGTGCCAGCAGCTTAGTGGGCCAGAGAGGCACTGAAGCTTTCTTT.

J is TRBJ2-1 and V is TRBV10-3; TRBD1 matches 9 bases. CDR1 is ENHRY and CDR2 is SYGVKD in the germline V gene. This CDR3 has 15 amino acids. The V segment lost 3 bases and the J segment 4 bases; nucleotides outside the gene matches: 4. CDR3 loop: CAISDPGQGYNEQFF. CDR3 in DNA: TGTGCCATCAGTGACCCGGGACAGGGATACAATGAGCAGTTCTTC.

The chain employs TRBV12-3 or TRBV12-4 and TRBJ1-5; no clear D. The CDR3 contains 13 residues. The V end lost 7 bases, the J end lost 1 base, and 8 bases lay between the germline ends. The chain's CDR3 is CASTPDSNQPQHF. CDR3 sequence (DNA): TGTGCCAGCACCCCCGACAGCAATCAGCCCCAGCATTTT.

The chain is built from TRBV5-1 and TRBJ2-1; D is possibly TRBD2 (5 bases). The ends were cut back, 6 bases at V and 0 bases at J, with 22 bases in the middle. Germline V gene sequence: CDR1 SGHRS, CDR2 YFSETQ. The CDR3 runs 18 residues. This CDR3 is CASTRIPSSGDSYNEQFF. DNA for the CDR3: TGCGCCAGCACCCGTATACCCTCCAGCGGAGACTCCTACAATGAGCAGTTCTTC.

V gene TRBV4-3 combines with J gene TRBJ1-6; maybe TRBD1 (5 bases). The CDR3 spans 14 residues. The germline V gene has CDR1 LGHNA and CDR2 YSLEER. V was trimmed by 1 base and J by 10 bases, leaving 11 bases between them. CDR3 sequence: CASSQVARGSPLHF. The CDR3 bases are TGCGCCAGCAGCCAAGTTGCAAGGGGCTCACCCCTCCACTTT.

This chain joins TRBV29-1 and TRBJ1-2; TRBD1 matches at 7 bases. Per germline, CDR1 SQVTM and CDR2 ANQGSEA. Unmatched junction bases numbered 4, after V lost 0 bases and J lost 0 bases. The CDR3 runs 15 residues. CDR3 residues: CSVEEGQIANYGYTF. CDR3 nucleotides: TGCAGCGTTGAAGAGGGACAGATAGCTAACTATGGCTACACCTTC.

The chain carries TRBV4-2 and TRBJ1-5, with 8 nucleotides matching TRBD1. From germline, CDR1 is LGHNA and CDR2 YNFKEQ. The CDR3 has 16 residues. V was pared by 1 base and J by 0 bases, with 2 bases of the junction left unmatched. The CDR3 spells CASSQGQGNSNQPQHF. CDR3 nucleotides: TGTGCCAGCAGCCAAGGACAGGGGAATAGCAATCAGCCCCAGCATTTT.

This chain joins TRBV7-9 and TRBJ2-2; perhaps D is TRBD1 or TRBD2 (6 bases each). Looked up from germline, CDR1 is SEHNR and CDR2 is FQNEAQ (reference sequence). Trimming took off 5 bases at V and 3 bases at J, with 10 bases between the two ends. The CDR3 length is 14 residues. The CDR3 DNA is TGTGCCAGCAGCCGGGGGCCCGACACCGGGGAGCTGTTTTTT. Its translation is CASSRGPDTGELFF.

In its sample, this clone was seen once. The rearrangement joins TRBV28 to TRBJ1-2, with 8 bases identical to TRBD1. The CDR3 runs 16 residues. Germline V CDR1 and CDR2: MDHEN, SYDVKM. Losses at the gene ends were 6 bases for V and 8 bases for J; bases not matched to a gene: 17. CDR3 sequence: CASSKIPGQARTGYTF. CDR3 coding DNA: TGTGCCAGCAGCAAGATCCCGGGACAGGCTAGGACGGGCTACACCTTC.

The chain joins TRBV2 to TRBJ1-2, with D unresolved. CDR3 length: 13 residues. Germline V gene sequence: CDR1 SNHLY, CDR2 FYNNEI. V lost 1 base and J lost 4, with 7 bases in between. The CDR3 nucleotides are TGTGCCAGCAGTGAAGAGGGCAGCTATGGCTACACCTTC. Translated: CASSEEGSYGYTF. Full variable domain (missing parts from reference TRBV2 and TRBJ1-2): EPEVTQTPSHQVTQMGQEVILRCVPISNHLYFYWYRQILGQKVEFLVSFYNNEISEKSEIFDDQFSVERPDGSNFTLKIRSTKLEDSAMYFCASSEEGSYGYTFGSGTRLTVV.

The genes are TRBV18 and TRBJ2-3; TRBD2 aligns across 9 bases. Germline V gene data show CDR1 as KGHSH and CDR2 as LQKENI. The V and J ends lost 0 bases and 5 bases, in that order; junction bases with no gene match: 9. There are 17 residues in the CDR3. CDR3 sequence reads: CASSPPGGSGRGDTQYF. The CDR3 region has the DNA TGTGCCAGCTCACCACCGGGAGGTAGCGGGAGAGGAGATACGCAGTATTTT.

The chain links TRBV4-1 to TRBJ1-5, with TRBD1 as a possible D gene (5 bases). The germline gives CDR1 MGHRA, CDR2 YSYEKL. Trimming took off 1 base at V and 8 bases at J, with 15 bases between the two ends. This CDR3 contains 15 residues. CDR3 in amino acids: CASSQGTGVPEPQHF. In DNA form, the CDR3 reads TGCGCCAGCAGCCAAGGCACGGGGGTTCCTGAGCCCCAGCATTTT.

The chain carries TRBV19 and TRBJ1-5; D might be TRBD1 (5 bases). The CDR3 loop spans 17 amino acids. The germline V gene has CDR1 LNHDA and CDR2 SQIVND (reference sequence). V lost 1 base and J lost 2, with 15 bases in between. The CDR3 is CASSIAAGEGGNQPQHF. CDR3 coding DNA: TGTGCCAGTAGTATAGCGGCGGGGGAGGGTGGCAATCAGCCCCAGCATTTT.

This chain links TRBV19 with TRBJ1-5, with 10 bases identical to TRBD1. Germline lookup yields CDR1 LNHDA and CDR2 SQIVND (reference sequence). J was trimmed by 9 bases and V by 4 bases; bases with no gene match: 12. The CDR3 loop spans 16 amino acids. CDR3 amino acids: CASSRGTGVQVPPQHF. The CDR3 bases are TGTGCCAGTAGTAGGGGGACAGGGGTCCAAGTTCCGCCCCAGCATTTT.

The chain combines TRBV9 with TRBJ2-3; tentative D call: TRBD2 (5 bases). With 6 bases removed from V and 0 bases from J, the gap between germline ends came to 20 bases. Germline V gene sequence: CDR1 SGDLS, CDR2 YYNGEE. This CDR3 spans 17 amino acids. CDR3 sequence: CASNRGLWRTSTDTQYF. CDR3 nucleotide sequence: TGTGCCAGCAACCGTGGCCTCTGGCGGACTAGCACAGATACGCAGTATTTT.

V is TRBV28 and J is TRBJ2-3; perhaps TRBD1 as D (5 bases). Germline V gene data show CDR1 as MDHEN and CDR2 as SYDVKM. The CDR3 is 13 amino acids. V was clipped by 7 bases and J by 8 bases, with 16 bases between them. The CDR3 nucleotides read TGTGCCAGCACGGTGCTAGACAGAGGTACGCAGTATTTT. Translating gives CASTVLDRGTQYF. The full variable domain, its missing parts supplied by reference TRBV28 and TRBJ2-3, is DVKVTQSSRYLVKRTGEKVFLECVQDMDHENMFWYRQDPGLGLRLIYFSYDVKMKEKGDIPEGYSVSREKKERFSLILESASTNQTSMYLCASTVLDRGTQYFGPGTRLTVL.

This rearrangement joins TRBV4-3 to TRBJ2-3; weak D call: TRBD2 (6 bases). With 0 bases removed from V and 0 bases from J, the gap between germline ends came to 13 bases. This CDR3 has 17 amino acids. Per germline, CDR1 LGHNA and CDR2 YSLEER. The CDR3 bases are TGCGCCAGCAGCCAAGATTGGGACTCGTTTAGCACAGATACGCAGTATTTT. Residues: CASSQDWDSFSTDTQYF.

CDR3: CASSVGLAGNYNEQFF. The CDR3 DNA sequence: TGTGCCAGCAGCGTAGGCCTAGCGGGAAACTACAATGAGCAGTTCTTC. J is TRBJ2-1 and V is TRBV9, with 9 bases that match TRBD2. The germline CDR1 and CDR2 sequences are SGDLS and YYNGEE. J was trimmed by 3 bases and V by 0 bases; bases with no gene match: 4. The CDR3 length is 16 residues.

The chain links TRBV7-3 to TRBJ2-1, with a weak D call TRBD1 (5 bases). This CDR3 is 15 amino acids long. Germline assignment: CDR1 SGHTA and CDR2 FQGTGA. The V and J ends lost 5 bases and 6 bases respectively, with 17 bases between them. The CDR3: CASSGLLGRANEQFF. CDR3 DNA: TGTGCCAGCAGCGGTCTACTGGGCAGGGCCAATGAGCAGTTCTTC.

This rearrangement joins TRBV3-1 (or the pseudogene TRBV3-2) to TRBJ1-1; D is uncertain. Germline V lookup: CDR1 LGHDT, CDR2 YNNKEL (reference sequence). The CDR3 has 15 amino acids. Trimming left V 0 bases short and J 1 base short, with 9 bases between. Here the CDR3 DNA reads TGTGCCAGCAGCCAAGATAAGGCAGGGAACACTGAAGCTTTCTTT. Protein sequence: CASSQDKAGNTEAFF.

The genes are TRBV27 and TRBJ1-2; 8 nucleotides agree with TRBD1. In germline, CDR1 is MNHEY, CDR2 SMNVEV (reference sequence). The CDR3 is made up of 14 amino acids. The J segment lost 8 bases and the V segment lost 3 bases, leaving 8 bases of the junction unmatched. Here the CDR3 reads CASSLQGATGGYTF. The CDR3 bases are TGTGCCAGCAGTTTGCAGGGGGCGACGGGCGGCTACACCTTC.